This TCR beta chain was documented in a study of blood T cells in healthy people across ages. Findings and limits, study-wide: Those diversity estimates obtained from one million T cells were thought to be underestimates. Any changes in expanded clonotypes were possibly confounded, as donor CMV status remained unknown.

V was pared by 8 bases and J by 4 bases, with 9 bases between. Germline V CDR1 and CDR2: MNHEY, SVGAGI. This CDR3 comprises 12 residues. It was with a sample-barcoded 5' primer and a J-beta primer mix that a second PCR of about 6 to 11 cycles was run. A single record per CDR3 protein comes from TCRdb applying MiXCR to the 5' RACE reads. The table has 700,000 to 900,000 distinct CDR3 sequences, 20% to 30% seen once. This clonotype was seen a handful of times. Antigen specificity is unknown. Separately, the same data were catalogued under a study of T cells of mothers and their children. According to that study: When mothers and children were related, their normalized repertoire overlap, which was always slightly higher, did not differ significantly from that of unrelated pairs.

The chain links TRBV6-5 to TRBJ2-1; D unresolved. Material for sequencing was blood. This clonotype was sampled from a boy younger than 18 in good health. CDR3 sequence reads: CASAGPYNEQFF. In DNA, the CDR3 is TGTGCCAGCGCTGGACCTTACAATGAGCAGTTCTTC.